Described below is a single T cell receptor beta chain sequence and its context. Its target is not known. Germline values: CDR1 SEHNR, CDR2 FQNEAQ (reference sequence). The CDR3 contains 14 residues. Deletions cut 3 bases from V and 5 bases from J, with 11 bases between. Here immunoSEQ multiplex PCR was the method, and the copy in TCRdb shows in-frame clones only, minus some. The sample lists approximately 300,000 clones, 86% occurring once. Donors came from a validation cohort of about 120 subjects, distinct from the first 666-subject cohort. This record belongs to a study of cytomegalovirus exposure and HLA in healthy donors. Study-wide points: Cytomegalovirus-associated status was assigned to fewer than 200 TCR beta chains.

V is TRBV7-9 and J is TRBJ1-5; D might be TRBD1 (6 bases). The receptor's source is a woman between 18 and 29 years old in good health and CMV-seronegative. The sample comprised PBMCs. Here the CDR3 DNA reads TGTGCCAGCAGCTTTTCACAGGGCCATCAGCCCCAGCATTTT. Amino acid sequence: CASSFSQGHQPQHF. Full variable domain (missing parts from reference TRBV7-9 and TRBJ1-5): DTGVSQNPRHKITKRGQNVTFRCDPISEHNRLYWYRQTLGQGPEFLTYFQNEAQLEKSRLLSDRFSAERPKGSFSTLEIQRTEQGDSAMYLCASSFSQGHQPQHFGDGTRLSIL.